The 30 T cell receptor beta chains given below trace back to one sample, sequenced in a study of molecular identifiers for immune sequencing clone quantification. MiXCR, run by TCRdb on the PCR reads, gives a single entry per CDR3 protein. The sample carries fewer than 350,000 distinct CDR3 sequences, roughly 23% recorded once. Sequenced material: naive CD8+ T cells from blood, with Jurkat cell RNA spiked in. Subset of the sample: FACS-sorted CD8+CD4-CCR7+CD45RA+ naive T cells. Receptors were obtained from a human donor in good health. Some libraries in this study had Jurkat cell RNA spiked in.

With respect to this clonotype: The junction departs from the called germline gene at one end, perhaps through a read error. J is TRBJ2-2 and V is TRBV12-3 or TRBV12-4, with a weak D call TRBD1 (6 bases). This CDR3 is 15 amino acids long. CDR3 sequence (DNA): TGTGCCAGCAGTTCCCAGGGGCCGAACACCGGGGAGCAGTTTTTT. Amino acids: CASSSQGPNTGEQFF.

A few counts support this clonotype. The V gene is TRBV12-3 or TRBV12-4, the J gene TRBJ2-3; 14 nucleotides align to TRBD2. The CDR3 has 16 residues. V lost 3 bases to trimming and J lost 3 bases; unmatched junction nucleotides: 2. The CDR3 sequence: CASSLTSGRETDTQYF. The CDR3 DNA reads as TGTGCCAGCAGTTTGACTAGCGGGAGGGAGACAGATACGCAGTATTTT.

The sample holds a few counts of this clonotype. The chain uses TRBV20-1 and TRBJ2-7, with TRBD1 as a possible D gene (6 bases). The CDR3 sequence is 13 residues long. Trimming cost V 6 bases and J 2 bases, with 14 bases left between them. Germline CDR1 and CDR2: DFQATT and SNEGSKA (reference sequence). Written as DNA, the CDR3 is TGCAGTGCAACGAGGACAGAGACCTACGAGCAGTACTTC. It translates to CSATRTETYEQYF.

For this clonotype: A read error may explain this, as a much larger clone is one base away. The chain has TRBV12-3 or TRBV12-4 and TRBJ2-3; 7 bases map to TRBD1. The V gene end was trimmed by 8 bases and the J gene end by 1 base; junction bases not matched to a gene: 6. The CDR3 length is 14 residues. In DNA form, the CDR3 reads TGTGCCAGCGGCCACAGGGGCGGCACAGATACGCAGTATTTT. Its translation is CASGHRGGTDTQYF.

Only a few counts were recorded for this clonotype. This chain connects TRBV28 to TRBJ2-3, with 7 nucleotides matching TRBD2. The CDR3 covers 16 residues. V shed 10 bases, J shed 4 bases, and the junction held 17 bases outside the gene matches. Germline CDR1 MDHEN, CDR2 SYDVKM. In DNA, the CDR3 is TGTGCCATCCAACTCCCGGGGCGGGAGATAGCAGATACGCAGTATTTT. Translating gives CAIQLPGREIADTQYF.

A word on this clonotype: One base away lies a much larger clone, so this may be a sequencing read error. V is TRBV7-9 and J is TRBJ2-7, with D hard to call. CDR1 is SEHNR and CDR2 is FQNEAQ in the germline V gene (reference sequence). There are 12 residues in the CDR3. CDR3 protein: CANSFSGGEQYF. Written as DNA, the CDR3 is TGTGCCAACAGCTTCAGTGGTGGAGAGCAGTACTTC. The full variable domain, its missing parts supplied by reference TRBV7-9 and TRBJ2-7, is DTGVSQNPRHKITKRGQNVTFRCDPISEHNRLYWYRQTLGQGPEFLTYFQNEAQLEKSRLLSDRFSAERPKGSFSTLEIQRTEQGDSAMYLCANSFSGGEQYFGPGTRLTVT.

This chain connects TRBV4-1 to TRBJ2-5; 9 positions match TRBD1. CDR1 MGHRA and CDR2 YSYEKL come from the germline V gene. The V gene end was trimmed by 6 bases and the J gene end by 4 bases; junction bases not matched to a gene: 9. The CDR3 contains 15 residues. The CDR3 DNA reads as TGCGCCAGCAGGGCCGAGGACAGGGGAGGAGAGACCCAGTACTTC. Translation gives CASRAEDRGGETQYF.

The chain combines TRBV4-1 with TRBJ2-7; D may be TRBD1 (8 bases). The V end lost 3 bases, the J end lost 0 bases, and 15 bases lay between the germline ends. Germline V gives CDR1 MGHRA, CDR2 YSYEKL. This CDR3 spans 16 amino acids. The CDR3 loop is CASSQRTGGVSYEQYF. DNA of the CDR3: TGCGCCAGCAGCCAGCGAACAGGGGGGGTCTCCTACGAGCAGTACTTC.

This clonotype was recorded many times. The rearrangement links TRBV5-8 to TRBJ2-7; no firm D call. CDR3 length equals 13 residues. Germline CDR1 SGHTS, CDR2 YDEGEE. Trimming pared 0 bases from V and 6 bases from J, leaving 10 bases between. CDR3 protein: CASSLGGLAEQYF. CDR3 DNA: TGTGCCAGCAGCTTGGGGGGTCTCGCCGAGCAGTACTTC.

This clonotype was picked up many times. V gene TRBV27 combines with J gene TRBJ2-3; either TRBD1 or TRBD2 may supply D (5 bases each). The ends were cut back, 4 bases at V and 2 bases at J, with 13 bases in the middle. This CDR3 contains 15 residues. Germline V gene lookup returns CDR1 MNHEY and CDR2 SMNVEV (reference sequence). CDR3 nucleotide sequence: TGTGCCAGCAGTTCCCGGGACGACTACACAGATACGCAGTATTTT. Encoded protein: CASSSRDDYTDTQYF.

The CDR3 nucleotides read TGTGCCAGCTCACCACCTGGATTTCTCGAGACCCAGTACTTC. This translates into CASSPPGFLETQYF. The V call is TRBV18, the J call TRBJ2-5; D is unresolved. The length of the CDR3 is 14 residues. The V gene's germline CDR1 is KGHSH and CDR2 LQKENI. V was clipped by 0 bases and J by 5 bases, with 10 bases between them.

As to this clonotype: A much larger clone differs from this one at a single base, so this may be a read error. V and J are TRBV6-2 or TRBV6-3 and TRBJ2-5; no reliable D call. The CDR3 loop spans 13 amino acids. The germline V gene encodes CDR1 MNHEY and CDR2 SVGEGT. The DNA of the CDR3 is TGTGCCAGCAGTTACTTTACCCAAGAGACCCACTACTTC. Translation gives CASSYFTQETHYF.

The chain employs TRBV12-3 or TRBV12-4 and TRBJ2-3; TRBD2 matches at 13 bases. The CDR3 is 15 residues long. The J segment lost 11 bases and the V segment lost 7 bases, leaving 12 bases of the junction unmatched. The CDR3 DNA follows: TGTGCCAGCATCGAGGGACTAGCGGGGACTTATATGCAGTATTTT. Translated: CASIEGLAGTYMQYF.

As for this clonotype: Just one base apart from a much larger clone, this may be a read error. In DNA, the CDR3 is TGTGTCAGCAGCTCCCTTGGGGACACAGGGGGCGCTTACACTGAAGCTTTCTTT. It is translated as CVSSSLGDTGGAYTEAFF. The chain couples TRBV7-8 to TRBJ1-1; 9 bases are shared with TRBD1. The CDR3 length is 18 residues. Germline V CDR1 and CDR2: SGHVS, FQNEAQ.

V and J are TRBV3-1 and TRBJ2-1; weak D call: TRBD1 (6 bases). Germline V gives CDR1 LGHDT, CDR2 YNNKEL (reference sequence). The CDR3 consists of 12 residues. Trimming shortened V by 5 bases and J by 8 bases, and 10 bases separated the two germline ends. The CDR3 nucleotides read TGTGCCAGCAGCGATGGGGGCGATGAGCAGTTCTTC. It translates to CASSDGGDEQFF.

Note on this clonotype: As the CDR3 is not closed by the conserved phenylalanine or tryptophan, this likely results from a read error. The chain links TRBV5-1 to TRBJ2-3; D might be TRBD2 (6 bases). The V end lost 4 bases, the J end lost 3 bases, and 6 bases lay between the germline ends. The CDR3 contains 12 residues. Germline V gene lookup returns CDR1 SGHRS and CDR2 YFSETQ. The CDR3 bases are TGCGCCAGCAGCCTAGCGACAGATACGCAGTATTCT. As protein: CASSLATDTQYS.

Many counts were recorded for this clonotype. The chain carries TRBV19 and TRBJ2-7; D not resolved. Per germline, CDR1 LNHDA and CDR2 SQIVND (reference sequence). The ends were cut back, 6 bases at V and 1 base at J, with 10 bases in the middle. The CDR3 runs 13 residues. In nucleotides, the CDR3 is TGTGCCAGTAGGGCAGGTTCTTCCTACGAGCAGTACTTC. Its protein is CASRAGSSYEQYF.

This clonotype appeared a few times. V and J are TRBV9 and TRBJ1-1, with D tentatively TRBD1 (6 bases). Trimming cost V 6 bases and J 0 bases, with 12 bases left between them. The CDR3 consists of 14 residues. CDR1 SGDLS and CDR2 YYNGEE come from the germline V gene. CDR3 sequence reads: CASNRGQMNTEAFF. Written as DNA, the CDR3 is TGTGCCAGCAACAGAGGACAGATGAACACTGAAGCTTTCTTT.

In regard to this clonotype: This sequence may be a read error, since a much larger clone differs from it by one base. V and J are TRBV20-1 and TRBJ1-1; D gene ambiguous. The germline CDR1 and CDR2 sequences are DFQATT and SNEGSKA (reference sequence). The CDR3 runs to 12 residues. This CDR3 is CSAGDVNTEAFF. For the CDR3, the DNA is TGCAGTGCTGGAGATGTGAACACTGAAGCTTTCTTT.

The table lists this clonotype with many counts. The genes are TRBV20-1 and TRBJ2-7; 10 bases are shared with TRBD2. The germline CDR1 and CDR2 sequences are DFQATT and SNEGSKA (reference sequence). J was trimmed by 2 bases and V by 2 bases; bases with no gene match: 6. This CDR3 region has 15 residues. CDR3 in amino acids: CSARSTSGATYEQYF. For the CDR3, the DNA is TGCAGTGCTAGATCAACTAGCGGGGCGACCTACGAGCAGTACTTC.

This clonotype was picked up many times. The V gene is TRBV9, the J gene TRBJ2-5; TRBD2 matches 10 bases. This CDR3 is 15 amino acids long. Germline V gene data show CDR1 as SGDLS and CDR2 as YYNGEE. V gave up 0 bases and J gave up 5 bases; unmatched junction bases: 4. The CDR3 bases are TGTGCCAGCAGCGTAGAGCGGGAGGGCCCGGAGACCCAGTACTTC. As protein: CASSVEREGPETQYF.

This clonotype was picked up many times. V is TRBV20-1 and J is TRBJ2-7; the D gene is possibly TRBD1 (5 bases). Trimming removed 3 bases from V and 3 bases from J, with 15 bases in between. The germline CDR1 and CDR2 sequences are DFQATT and SNEGSKA (reference sequence). The CDR3 runs 14 residues. DNA for the CDR3: TGCAGTGCTAGGGGGCCTATCTCCCTCTACGAGCAGTACTTC. It is translated as CSARGPISLYEQYF.

This clonotype was counted many times. The CDR3, as DNA: TGTGCCAGCAGCCCAAGGGAAGGTGATACGCAGTATTTT. Its protein is CASSPREGDTQYF. The V and J genes are TRBV7-2 and TRBJ2-3; D is unresolved. Germline CDR1 is SGHTA and CDR2 is FQGNSA. The CDR3 has 13 amino acids. V was clipped by 5 bases and J by 6 bases, with 12 bases between them.

This clonotype was seen at least ten times. This rearrangement joins TRBV7-2 to TRBJ2-3; 11 nucleotides agree with TRBD2. The CDR3 is made up of 20 amino acids. Germline V gene lookup returns CDR1 SGHTA and CDR2 FQGNSA. Unmatched junction bases numbered 17, after V lost 5 bases and J lost 1 base. This CDR3 reads CASSLTSGGHFPGGTDTQYF. The CDR3, as DNA: TGTGCCAGCAGCCTCACTAGCGGGGGCCATTTCCCCGGCGGCACAGATACGCAGTATTTT. Complete variable domain (other parts from reference TRBV7-2 and TRBJ2-3): GAGVSQSPSNKVTEKGKDVELRCDPISGHTALYWYRQSLGQGLEFLIYFQGNSAPDKSGLPSDRFSAERTGGSVSTLTIQRTQQEDSAVYLCASSLTSGGHFPGGTDTQYFGPGTRLTVL.

This clonotype has at least ten counts. This sequence joins TRBV2 and TRBJ2-7, with TRBD2 matching 9 bases. V shed 1 base, J shed 4 bases, and the junction held 5 bases outside the gene matches. The germline CDR1 and CDR2 sequences are SNHLY and FYNNEI. This CDR3 has 15 amino acids. CDR3 protein: CASSEGLAGSYEQYF. The CDR3 coding sequence is TGTGCCAGCAGTGAAGGTCTAGCGGGATCGTACGAGCAGTACTTC.

In this sample, this clonotype turned up many times. The chain combines TRBV11-2 with TRBJ2-1, with 7 bases that match TRBD2. There are 15 residues in the CDR3. The J segment lost 6 bases and the V segment lost 4 bases, leaving 9 bases of the junction unmatched. Germline-derived CDR1 and CDR2 are SGHAT and FQNNGV. The CDR3 loop reads CASSSISGPANEQFF. CDR3 sequence (DNA): TGTGCCAGCAGCTCGATTAGCGGGCCTGCCAATGAGCAGTTCTTC.

This clonotype was found a few times. The gene calls are TRBV7-6 and TRBJ2-7; D remains ambiguous. Germline loops: CDR1 SGHVS, CDR2 FNYEAQ. V lost 8 bases, J lost 6 bases, and 11 bases lay in between. The CDR3 contains 11 residues. CDR3 sequence reads: CASGSGPEQYF. For the CDR3, the DNA is TGTGCCAGCGGATCCGGCCCCGAGCAGTACTTC.

Regarding this clonotype: The junction differs from germline at one of its ends, possibly a read error. The chain uses TRBV20-1 and TRBJ2-7; the D gene could be TRBD1 or TRBD2 (5 bases each). CDR3 length equals 14 residues. Germline V CDR1 and CDR2: DFQATT, SNEGSKA (reference sequence). The CDR3 region is CNTRGPGQHYAPSF. The CDR3 DNA is TGCAATACTAGGGGCCCGGGCCAGCACTACGCGCCGTCCTTC.

In this sample, this clonotype turned up many times. The rearrangement links TRBV12-3 or TRBV12-4 to TRBJ2-7; D gene unclear. This CDR3 region has 13 residues. V lost 3 bases to trimming and J lost 3 bases, with 9 bases between them. The chain's CDR3 is CASSFGPDYEQYF. CDR3 sequence (DNA): TGTGCCAGCAGTTTCGGGCCGGACTACGAGCAGTACTTC.

This clonotype was picked up many times. The junction and the germline gene differ at one end; a read error may be behind it. V gene TRBV13 combines with J gene TRBJ1-2; tentative D call: TRBD1 (6 bases). The CDR3 is 13 residues long. CDR1 PRHDT and CDR2 FYEKMQ come from the germline V gene (reference sequence). CDR3 protein: CASSLSAAPGHPF. The CDR3 DNA reads TGTGCCAGCAGTTTATCAGCCGCCCCGGGACACCCCTTC. The entire variable domain, with the rest obtained from reference TRBV13 and TRBJ1-2, is as follows: AAGVIQSPRHLIKEKRETATLKCYPIPRHDTVYWYQQGPGQDPQFLISFYEKMQSDKGSIPDRFSAQQFSDYHSELNMSSLELGDSALYFCASSLSAAPGHPFGSGTRLTVV.